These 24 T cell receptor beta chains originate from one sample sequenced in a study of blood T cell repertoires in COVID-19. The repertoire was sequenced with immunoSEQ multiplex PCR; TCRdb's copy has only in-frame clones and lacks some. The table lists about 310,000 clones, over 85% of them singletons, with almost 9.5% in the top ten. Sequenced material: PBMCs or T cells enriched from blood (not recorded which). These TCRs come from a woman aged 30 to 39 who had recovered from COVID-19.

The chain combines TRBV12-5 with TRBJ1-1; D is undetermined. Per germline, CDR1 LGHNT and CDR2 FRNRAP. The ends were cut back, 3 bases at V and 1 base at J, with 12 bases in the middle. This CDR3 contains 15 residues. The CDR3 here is CASGFSLRGNTEAFF. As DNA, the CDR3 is TGTGCTAGTGGTTTTAGTTTACGTGGGAACACTGAAGCTTTCTTT.

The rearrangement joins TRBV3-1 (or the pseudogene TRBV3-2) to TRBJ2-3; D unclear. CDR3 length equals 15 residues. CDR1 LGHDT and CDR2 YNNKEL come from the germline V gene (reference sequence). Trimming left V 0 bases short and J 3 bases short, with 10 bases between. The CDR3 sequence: CASSQDIGWTDTQYF. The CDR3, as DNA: TGTGCCAGCAGCCAAGACATCGGTTGGACAGATACGCAGTATTTT.

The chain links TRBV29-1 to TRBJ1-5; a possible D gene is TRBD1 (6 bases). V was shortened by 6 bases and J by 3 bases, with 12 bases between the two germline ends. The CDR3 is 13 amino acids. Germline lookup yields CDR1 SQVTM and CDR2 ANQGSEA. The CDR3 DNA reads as TGCAGCGTGGGGCACAGGGACAATCAGCCCCAGCATTTT. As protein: CSVGHRDNQPQHF.

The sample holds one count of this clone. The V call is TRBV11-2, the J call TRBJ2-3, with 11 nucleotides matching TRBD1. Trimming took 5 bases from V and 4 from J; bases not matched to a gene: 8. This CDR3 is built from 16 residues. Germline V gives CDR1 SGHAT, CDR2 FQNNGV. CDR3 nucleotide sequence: TGTGCCAGCAGCCTTGGGGGGACAGGGGGGGCAGATACGCAGTATTTT. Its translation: CASSLGGTGGADTQYF.

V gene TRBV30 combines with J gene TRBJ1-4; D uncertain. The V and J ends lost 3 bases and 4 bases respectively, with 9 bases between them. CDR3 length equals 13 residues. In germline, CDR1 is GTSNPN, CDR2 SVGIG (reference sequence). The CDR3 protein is CAWSRQYNEKLFF. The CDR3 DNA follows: TGTGCCTGGAGCCGACAATATAATGAAAAACTGTTTTTT.

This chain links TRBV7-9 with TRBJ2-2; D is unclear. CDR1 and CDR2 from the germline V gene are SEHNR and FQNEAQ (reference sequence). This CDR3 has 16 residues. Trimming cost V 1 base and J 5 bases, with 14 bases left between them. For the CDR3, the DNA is TGTGCCAGCAGCTTAGGACATGTCCCTCCTACCGGGGAGCTGTTTTTT. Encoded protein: CASSLGHVPPTGELFF.

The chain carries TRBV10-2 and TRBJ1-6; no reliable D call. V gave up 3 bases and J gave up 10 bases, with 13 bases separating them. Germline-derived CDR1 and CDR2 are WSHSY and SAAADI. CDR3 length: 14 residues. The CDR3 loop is CASSDAGFESPLHF. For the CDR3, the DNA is TGCGCCAGCAGTGATGCGGGGTTCGAATCACCCCTCCACTTT.

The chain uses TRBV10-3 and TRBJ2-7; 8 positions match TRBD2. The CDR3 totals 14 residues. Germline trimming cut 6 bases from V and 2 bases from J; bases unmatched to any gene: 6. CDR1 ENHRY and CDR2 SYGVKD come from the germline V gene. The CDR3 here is CAISQIAGPYEQYF. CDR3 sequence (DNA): TGTGCCATCAGCCAGATAGCGGGGCCCTACGAGCAGTACTTC.

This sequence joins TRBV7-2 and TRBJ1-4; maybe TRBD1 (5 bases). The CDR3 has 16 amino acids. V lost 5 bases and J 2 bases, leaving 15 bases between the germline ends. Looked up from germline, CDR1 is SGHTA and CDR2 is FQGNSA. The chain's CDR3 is CASSPGGAGTNEKLFF. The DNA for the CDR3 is TGTGCCAGCAGCCCGGGAGGGGCAGGCACTAATGAAAAACTGTTTTTT.

The CDR3 loop is CASSPGEPYNEQFF. Here the CDR3 DNA reads TGCGCCAGCAGCCCGGGTGAGCCCTACAATGAGCAGTTCTTC. The chain carries TRBV5-1 and TRBJ2-1, with D hard to call. From germline, CDR1 is SGHRS and CDR2 YFSETQ. There are 14 residues in the CDR3. V gave up 4 bases and J gave up 2 bases, with 10 bases separating them.

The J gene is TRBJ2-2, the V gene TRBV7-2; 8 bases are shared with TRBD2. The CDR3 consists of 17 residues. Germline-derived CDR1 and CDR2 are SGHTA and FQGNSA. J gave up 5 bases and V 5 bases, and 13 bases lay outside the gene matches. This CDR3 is CASSQQSGSVRTGELFF. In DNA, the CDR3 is TGTGCCAGCAGCCAACAGAGCGGGAGTGTAAGGACCGGGGAGCTGTTTTTT. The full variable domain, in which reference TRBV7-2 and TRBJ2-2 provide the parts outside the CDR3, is GAGVSQSPSNKVTEKGKDVELRCDPISGHTALYWYRQSLGQGLEFLIYFQGNSAPDKSGLPSDRFSAERTGGSVSTLTIQRTQQEDSAVYLCASSQQSGSVRTGELFFGEGSRLTVL.

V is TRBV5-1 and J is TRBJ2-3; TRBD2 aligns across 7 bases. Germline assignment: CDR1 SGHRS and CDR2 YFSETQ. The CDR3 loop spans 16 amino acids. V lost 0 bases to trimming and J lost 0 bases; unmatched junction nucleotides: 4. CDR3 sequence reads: CASSLVSSGSTDTQYF. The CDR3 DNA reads TGCGCCAGCAGCTTGGTTAGTAGCGGGAGCACAGATACGCAGTATTTT. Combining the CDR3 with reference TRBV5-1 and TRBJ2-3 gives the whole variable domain KAGVTQTPRYLIKTRGQQVTLSCSPISGHRSVSWYQQTPGQGLQFLFEYFSETQRNKGNFPGRFSGRQFSNSRSEMNVSTLELGDSALYLCASSLVSSGSTDTQYFGPGTRLTVL.

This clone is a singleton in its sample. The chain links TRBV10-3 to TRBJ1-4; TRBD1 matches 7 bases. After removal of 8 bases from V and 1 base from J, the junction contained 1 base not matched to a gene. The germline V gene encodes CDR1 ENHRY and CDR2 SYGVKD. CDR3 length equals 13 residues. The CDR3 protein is CAIRDRTNEKLFF. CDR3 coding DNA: TGTGCCATCCGGGACAGAACTAATGAAAAACTGTTTTTT.

For the CDR3, the DNA is TGTGCCAGTAGTATAGATCGGACAGACTATAGCAATCAGCCCCAGCATTTT. It is translated as CASSIDRTDYSNQPQHF. This chain joins TRBV19 and TRBJ1-5; tentative D call: TRBD1 (6 bases). The V end lost 0 bases, the J end lost 0 bases, and 12 bases lay between the germline ends. The germline CDR1 and CDR2 sequences are LNHDA and SQIVND (reference sequence). The CDR3 totals 17 residues. Full variable domain (outside the CDR3, taken from reference TRBV19 and TRBJ1-5): DGGITQSPKYLFRKEGQNVTLSCEQNLNHDAMYWYRQDPGQGLRLIYYSQIVNDFQKGDIAEGYSVSREKKESFPLTVTSAQKNPTAFYLCASSIDRTDYSNQPQHFGDGTRLSIL.

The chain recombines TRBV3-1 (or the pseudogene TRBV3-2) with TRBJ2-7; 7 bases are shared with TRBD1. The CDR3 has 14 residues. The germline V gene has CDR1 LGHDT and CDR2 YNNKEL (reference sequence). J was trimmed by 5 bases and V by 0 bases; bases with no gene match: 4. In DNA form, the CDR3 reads TGTGCCAGCAGCCAAGATCAAGGGGGCGACGAGCAGTACTTC. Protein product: CASSQDQGGDEQYF.

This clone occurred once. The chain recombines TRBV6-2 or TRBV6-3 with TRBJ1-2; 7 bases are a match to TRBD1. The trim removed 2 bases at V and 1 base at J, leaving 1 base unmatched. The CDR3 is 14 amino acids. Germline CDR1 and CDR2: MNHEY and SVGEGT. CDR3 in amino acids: CASSYDRDNYGYTF. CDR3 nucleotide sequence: TGTGCCAGCAGTTACGACAGGGATAACTATGGCTACACCTTC.

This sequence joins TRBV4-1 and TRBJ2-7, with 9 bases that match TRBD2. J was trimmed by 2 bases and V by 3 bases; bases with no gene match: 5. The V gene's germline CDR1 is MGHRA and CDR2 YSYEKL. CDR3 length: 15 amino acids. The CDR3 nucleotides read TGCGCCAGCAGCCAGACGGCTAGCGGGGCCTACGAGCAGTACTTC. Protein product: CASSQTASGAYEQYF.

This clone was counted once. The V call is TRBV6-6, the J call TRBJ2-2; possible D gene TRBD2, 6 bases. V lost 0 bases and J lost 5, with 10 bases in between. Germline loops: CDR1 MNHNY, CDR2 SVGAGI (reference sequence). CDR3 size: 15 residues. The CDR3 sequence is CASSYSYRGTGELFF. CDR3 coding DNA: TGTGCCAGCAGTTACTCGTATCGGGGGACCGGGGAGCTGTTTTTT.

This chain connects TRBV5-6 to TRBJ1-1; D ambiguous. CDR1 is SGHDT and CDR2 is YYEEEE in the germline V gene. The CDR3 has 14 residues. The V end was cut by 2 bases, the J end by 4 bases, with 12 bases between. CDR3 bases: TGTGCCAGCAGCTTCGGGTTTCCGGCCACTGAAGCTTTCTTT. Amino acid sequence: CASSFGFPATEAFF. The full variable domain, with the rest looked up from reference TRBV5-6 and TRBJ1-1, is DAGVTQSPTHLIKTRGQQVTLRCSPKSGHDTVSWYQQALGQGPQFIFQYYEEEERQRGNFPDRFSGHQFPNYSSELNVNALLLGDSALYLCASSFGFPATEAFFGQGTRLTVV.

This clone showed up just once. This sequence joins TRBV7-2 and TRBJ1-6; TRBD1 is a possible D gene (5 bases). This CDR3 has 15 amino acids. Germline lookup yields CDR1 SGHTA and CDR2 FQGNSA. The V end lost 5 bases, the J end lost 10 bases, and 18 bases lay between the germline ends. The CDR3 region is CASSLQGPGMSPLHF. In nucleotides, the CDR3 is TGTGCCAGCAGCCTCCAAGGCCCAGGGATGTCACCCCTCCACTTT.

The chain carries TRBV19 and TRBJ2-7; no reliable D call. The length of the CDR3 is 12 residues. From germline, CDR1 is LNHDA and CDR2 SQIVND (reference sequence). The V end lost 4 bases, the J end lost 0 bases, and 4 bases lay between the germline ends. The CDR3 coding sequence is TGTGCCAGTAGTACCAACTCCTACGAGCAGTACTTC. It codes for CASSTNSYEQYF. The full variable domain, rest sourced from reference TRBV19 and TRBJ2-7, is DGGITQSPKYLFRKEGQNVTLSCEQNLNHDAMYWYRQDPGQGLRLIYYSQIVNDFQKGDIAEGYSVSREKKESFPLTVTSAQKNPTAFYLCASSTNSYEQYFGPGTRLTVT.

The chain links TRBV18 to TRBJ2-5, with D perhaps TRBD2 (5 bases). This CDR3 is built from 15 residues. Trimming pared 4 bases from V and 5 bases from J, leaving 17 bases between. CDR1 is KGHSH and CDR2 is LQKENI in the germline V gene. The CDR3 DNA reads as TGTGCCAGCTCACTTAACACGGGATGGGAGGAGACCCAGTACTTC. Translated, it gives CASSLNTGWEETQYF.

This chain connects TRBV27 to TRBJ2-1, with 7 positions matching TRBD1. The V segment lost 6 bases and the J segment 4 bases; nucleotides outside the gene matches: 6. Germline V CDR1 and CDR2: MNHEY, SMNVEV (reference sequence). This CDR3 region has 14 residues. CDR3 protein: CASRRQGLYNEQFF. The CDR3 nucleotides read TGTGCCAGCAGACGACAGGGTCTTTACAATGAGCAGTTCTTC.

In DNA form, the CDR3 reads TGTGCCAGCAGCAAAGAGGAGGCCAGTCTTAGTTGCTATGAGCAGTTCTTC. Protein sequence: CASSKEEASLSCYEQFF. This chain links TRBV21-1 with TRBJ2-1; no check of the table's D call, TRBD2, against the DNA was made. TRBV21-1 is classified as a pseudogene. The CDR3 is 17 residues long.